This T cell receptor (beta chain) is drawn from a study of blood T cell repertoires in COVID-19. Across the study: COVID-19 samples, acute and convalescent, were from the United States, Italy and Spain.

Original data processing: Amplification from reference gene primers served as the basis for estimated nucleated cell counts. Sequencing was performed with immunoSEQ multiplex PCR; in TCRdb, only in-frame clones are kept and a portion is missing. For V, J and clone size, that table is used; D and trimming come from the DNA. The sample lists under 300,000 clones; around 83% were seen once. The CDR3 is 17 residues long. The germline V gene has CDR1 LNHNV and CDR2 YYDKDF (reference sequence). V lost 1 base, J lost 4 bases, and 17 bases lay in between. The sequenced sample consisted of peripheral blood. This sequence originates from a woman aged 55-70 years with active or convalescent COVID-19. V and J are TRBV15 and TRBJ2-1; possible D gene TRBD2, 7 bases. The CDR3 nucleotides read TGTGCCACCAGCAGAGGGGGGGGCGACAGACGATACAATGAGCAGTTCTTC. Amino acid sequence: CATSRGGGDRRYNEQFF.